Reported below is one T cell receptor beta chain. This CDR3 is built from 15 residues. Trimming removed 6 bases from V and 4 bases from J, with 15 bases in between. CDR1 is MNHNY, CDR2 SVGAGI, per germline (reference sequence). The sample belongs to a study of hypomethylating agent response in myelodysplastic syndrome. Across the study: Hypomethylating treatment was azacitidine in most of the 11, decitabine in 3 of 11. Patients with myelodysplastic syndrome were fewer than ten male and 2 female. TET2 mutation, the most common, occurred in 5 of 11 patients.

Sequencing was performed with immunoSEQ multiplex PCR; in TCRdb, only in-frame clones are kept and a portion is missing. This sample carries about 5,700 clones, over 80% of them seen once, and the ten largest clones take 11%. This sequence was found in a human donor with myelodysplastic syndrome. The sequencing here drew on bone marrow, taken before or after starting hypomethylating agent treatment for myelodysplastic syndrome (not recorded which). The chain carries TRBV6-6 and TRBJ2-2, with D tentatively TRBD1 (6 bases). The CDR3 spells CASSPNRQATGELFF. The CDR3 nucleotides are TGTGCCAGCAGCCCAAACCGACAGGCCACCGGGGAGCTGTTTTTT.